The entry below gives a single TCR beta chain sequence along with its context. Antigen: not known. Sequencing was performed with immunoSEQ multiplex PCR; in TCRdb, only in-frame clones are kept and a portion is missing. The data contain about 90,000 clones, 91% of them singletons. The sample is drawn from a study of graft-versus-host responses after intestinal transplantation. Study as a whole: Transplant recipients had multivisceral, liver-intestinal, or isolated intestinal grafts. Each recipient received anti-thymocyte globulin induction, then tacrolimus and steroids for around three years.

Germline CDR1 SGHNT, CDR2 YYREEE (reference sequence). The CDR3 loop spans 16 amino acids. Germline trimming cut 4 bases from V and 6 bases from J; bases unmatched to any gene: 6. The TCR was taken from a human donor who was the organ donor for an intestinal transplant. This chain uses TRBV5-4 with TRBJ2-2; 13 bases match TRBD2. The sequences come from unstimulated CD4+ T cells sorted from spleen or lymph node cells, collected before transplant. The CDR3 sequence: CASSLGLAGSPGELFF. The CDR3 DNA sequence: TGTGCCAGCAGCCTGGGACTAGCGGGGAGTCCCGGGGAGCTGTTTTTT. The whole variable domain, filled in from reference TRBV5-4 and TRBJ2-2, reads ETGVTQSPTHLIKTRGQQVTLRCSSQSGHNTVSWYQQALGQGPQFIFQYYREEENGRGNFPPRFSGLQFPNYSSELNVNALELDDSALYLCASSLGLAGSPGELFFGEGSRLTVL.